This record concerns one T cell receptor beta chain sequence. Germline CDR1 is MRHNA and CDR2 is SNTAGT. This CDR3 spans 15 amino acids. Trimming removed 6 bases from V and 5 bases from J; junction bases left unmatched: 5. Libraries were prepared by immunoSEQ multiplex PCR; TCRdb keeps only in-frame clonotypes and omits some of them. The table lists roughly 220,000 clones, approximately 84% of them singletons. These data belong to a study of blood T cell repertoires in COVID-19. Looking at the study overall: Samples representing acute and convalescent COVID-19 were sourced from the United States, Italy and Spain.

The rearrangement uses TRBV6-4 and TRBJ2-2; the match to TRBD2 covers 11 bases. This clonotype was sampled from a man aged 80 or over with acute or convalescent COVID-19. The sequencing input was peripheral blood. The CDR3 is CASRTVAGGTGELFF. CDR3 bases: TGTGCCAGCAGGACAGTAGCGGGAGGGACCGGGGAGCTGTTTTTT.